This T cell receptor beta chain was sequenced in a study of T cell responses to AZD1222 COVID-19 vaccine. Study-wide results and limits: Just six or seven AZD1222 recipients tested seropositive at baseline. Without day 14 samples, only post-peak T cell repertoires were studied.

Assay used: immunoSEQ multiplex PCR; TCRdb lists only in-frame clones, some missing. The sample consists of around 140,000 clones, roughly 90% of them appearing once. As for this clone: Its cognate antigen is unknown.

Germline V CDR1 and CDR2: SGHTA, FQGNSA. V lost 5 bases, J lost 1 base, and 5 bases stayed unmatched. The CDR3 runs 15 residues. The receptor was isolated from an adult who received the MenACWY meningococcal vaccine as a control. This material consisted of peripheral blood, taken 28 days after the second dose of the MenACWY control vaccine. This chain uses TRBV7-2 with TRBJ2-3; TRBD1 aligns across 8 bases. The CDR3 here is CASSPDRGGTDTQYF. The CDR3 DNA follows: TGTGCCAGCAGCCCTGACAGGGGAGGCACAGATACGCAGTATTTT.